This T cell receptor beta chain stems from a study of shared clonotypes between healthy human individuals. General study findings and limits: Sampling covered blood only; tissue repertoires likely differ.

Several immunoSEQ 96-well plates shared each subset's DNA, each plate a replicate. This table comes from immunoSEQ multiplex PCR, and its TCRdb copy is limited to in-frame clones, with some not included. The sample has 2 million to 2.5 million clones; about 90% are singletons. Turning to this clone: No antigen is known for it.

CDR3 length: 13 amino acids. Germline values: CDR1 MNHEY, CDR2 SMNVEV (reference sequence). This clonotype was sampled from a man between 18 and 29 years old in good health. Some clones in this sample may be carry-over from other donors' samples. Sequenced input: naive CD4+ T cells from PBMCs. Documented subset: CD45RA+ positively selected. This chain uses TRBV27 with TRBJ2-2; possibly TRBD2 for D (5 bases). The CDR3 region is CAERDPDTGELFF. CDR3 nucleotide sequence: TGTGCAGAGAGGGATCCCGACACCGGGGAGCTGTTTTTT.